This section outlines one T cell receptor (beta chain) sequence together with its context. Its target is unknown. The data belong to a study of early stage breast cancer tumors. Study-level information: Most invasive tumors, about 80% of the 16, were ER+/PR+/HER2-. Invasive lobular carcinomas made up about 30% of the 12 ER+/PR+/HER2- tumors.

Repertoires were generated with immunoSEQ multiplex PCR, while TCRdb's copy carries only in-frame clones and drops some. The table lists fewer than 35,000 clones, 65% to 75% of them singletons. General study results and limits: Tumors had about 2.5-fold higher T cell density and higher clonality than adjacent normal breast tissue. Most shared enriched TCRB sequences were commonly generated ones.

Trimming took off 5 bases at V and 1 base at J, with 8 bases between the two ends. CDR3 length equals 14 residues. Germline lookup yields CDR1 SGHAT and CDR2 FQNNGV. This clonotype was obtained from a person aged 45-60 years with breast cancer. Sequenced sample: blood. The chain carries TRBV11-2 and TRBJ2-2; D gene ambiguous. The CDR3 nucleotides read TGTGCCAGCAGCGTTCCTGAGAACACCGGGGAGCTGTTTTTT. This encodes CASSVPENTGELFF. The full variable domain, in which reference TRBV11-2 and TRBJ2-2 provide the parts outside the CDR3, is EAGVAQSPRYKIIEKRQSVAFWCNPISGHATLYWYQQILGQGPKLLIQFQNNGVVDDSQLPKDRFSAERLKGVDSTLKIQPAKLEDSAVYLCASSVPENTGELFFGEGSRLTVL.